Below are 24 T cell receptor beta chains sequenced from a single sample in a study of cytomegalovirus exposure and HLA in healthy donors. The PCR ran on 60 Vbeta and 13 Jbeta primers. Sequencing was performed with immunoSEQ multiplex PCR; in TCRdb, only in-frame clones are kept and a portion is missing. Among roughly 140,000 clones, 60% to 80% were seen once, and the ten largest hold roughly 0.7%. The specimen was PBMCs. These receptors all come from a male donor in good health and CMV-seronegative.

The chain recombines TRBV6-6 with TRBJ1-1, with 8 bases fitting TRBD1. The germline gives CDR1 MNHNY, CDR2 SVGAGI (reference sequence). This CDR3 spans 14 amino acids. V lost 5 bases, J lost 2 bases, and 4 bases stayed unmatched. Here the CDR3 reads CASSITGGNTEAFF. CDR3 nucleotide sequence: TGTGCCAGCAGTATCACAGGGGGTAACACTGAAGCTTTCTTT.

Note on this clone: The junction shows a germline mismatch at one end, possibly a read error. CDR3 bases: TGTGCCAGCAGGGAAGGACAGGGGGCCGGCTATGGCTACACCTTC. Translating gives CASREGQGAGYGYTF. The V and J genes are TRBV2 and TRBJ1-2; 11 bases map to TRBD1. This CDR3 is built from 15 residues. Germline lookup yields CDR1 SNHLY and CDR2 FYNNEI.

V usage is TRBV30 and J usage is TRBJ2-3, with D perhaps matching TRBD2 (5 bases). This CDR3 is built from 11 residues. The V gene's germline CDR1 is GTSNPN and CDR2 SVGIG (reference sequence). V lost 3 bases, J lost 6 bases, and 7 bases lay in between. DNA for the CDR3: TGTGCCTGGAGAGGACTTGATACGCAGTATTTT. Protein: CAWRGLDTQYF.

V and J are TRBV5-4 and TRBJ1-5; TRBD1 matches at 9 bases. Unmatched junction bases numbered 5, after V lost 0 bases and J lost 7 bases. The germline CDR1 and CDR2 sequences are SGHNT and YYREEE (reference sequence). The CDR3 contains 15 residues. Here the CDR3 reads CASSLDRGLGQPQHF. CDR3 in DNA: TGTGCCAGCAGCTTGGACAGGGGGCTAGGGCAGCCCCAGCATTTT.

The chain combines TRBV19 with TRBJ2-7; D may be TRBD1 (7 bases). CDR3 length: 14 amino acids. Trimming left V 3 bases short and J 3 bases short, with 12 bases between. Germline CDR1 is LNHDA and CDR2 is SQIVND (reference sequence). The CDR3 DNA reads TGTGCCAGTAGTATCAGGGGGAGGATCTACGAGCAGTACTTC. Translating it yields CASSIRGRIYEQYF.

In nucleotides, the CDR3 is TGTGCCAGCAGCTTAGAACAGGGGGGGTACAATGAGCAGTTCTTC. Translation: CASSLEQGGYNEQFF. The chain couples TRBV7-6 to TRBJ2-1, with D perhaps TRBD1 (8 bases). The CDR3 loop spans 15 amino acids. Trimming cost V 1 base and J 4 bases, with 11 bases left between them. Per the germline V gene, CDR1 is SGHVS and CDR2 is FNYEAQ.

This clone was detected once. The junction shows a germline mismatch at one end, possibly a read error. This specimen includes other DNA sequences encoding the same CDR3. The gene calls are TRBV7-9 and TRBJ2-3; 15 bases are shared with TRBD2. The CDR3 sequence is 19 residues long. The germline V gene has CDR1 SEHNR and CDR2 FQNEAQ (reference sequence). The CDR3 loop reads CASTVLRGLAGGSTDTQYF. The CDR3, as DNA: TGTGCCAGCACCGTACTCCGAGGACTAGCGGGAGGGAGCACAGATACGCAGTACTTT.

In its sample, this clone was seen a few times. The chain links TRBV27 to TRBJ1-6, with 7 bases matching TRBD1. Germline trimming cut 5 bases from V and 3 bases from J; bases unmatched to any gene: 4. The CDR3 has 15 residues. The germline gives CDR1 MNHEY, CDR2 SMNVEV (reference sequence). The CDR3 loop reads CASSLRQGYNSPLHF. The CDR3 DNA follows: TGTGCCAGCAGTCTCCGACAGGGCTATAATTCACCCCTCCACTTT.

The chain employs TRBV10-3 and TRBJ1-5; the match to TRBD1 covers 11 bases. Per the germline V gene, CDR1 is ENHRY and CDR2 is SYGVKD. This CDR3 is built from 14 residues. The V and J ends lost 4 bases and 5 bases, in that order; junction bases with no gene match: 1. This CDR3 is CAISGTGGDQPQHF. DNA for the CDR3: TGTGCCATCAGTGGGACAGGGGGCGATCAGCCCCAGCATTTT.

J is TRBJ1-2 and V is TRBV6-5, with D possibly matching TRBD1 (6 bases). Trimming took off 6 bases at V and 8 bases at J, with 19 bases between the two ends. This CDR3 spans 14 amino acids. The germline V gene encodes CDR1 MNHEY and CDR2 SVGAGI. CDR3 DNA: TGTGCCAGCAGCTTAACGTTACAGGGCTCCGGCTACACCTTC. Its translation: CASSLTLQGSGYTF.

The rearrangement links TRBV28 to TRBJ2-3, with 8 bases that match TRBD2. V lost 7 bases, J lost 0 bases, and 12 bases stayed unmatched. The CDR3 has 17 amino acids. CDR1 and CDR2 (germline): MDHEN, SYDVKM. In DNA, the CDR3 is TGTGCCAGCACCCGTAGAACTAGCGGATCTAGCACAGATACGCAGTATTTT. As protein: CASTRRTSGSSTDTQYF. Full variable domain (outside the CDR3, taken from reference TRBV28 and TRBJ2-3): DVKVTQSSRYLVKRTGEKVFLECVQDMDHENMFWYRQDPGLGLRLIYFSYDVKMKEKGDIPEGYSVSREKKERFSLILESASTNQTSMYLCASTRRTSGSSTDTQYFGPGTRLTVL.

This clone appeared a few times. The chain joins TRBV7-8 to TRBJ1-5; D ambiguous. The CDR3 has 14 amino acids. V dropped 0 bases and J dropped 1 base, with 4 bases sitting between them. Per the germline V gene, CDR1 is SGHVS and CDR2 is FQNEAQ. The CDR3 DNA reads as TGTGCCAGCAGCTTAGCCGCGAGCAATCAGCCCCAGCATTTT. It is translated as CASSLAASNQPQHF.

The V and J genes are TRBV19 and TRBJ1-5, with 11 bases identical to TRBD1. V lost 1 base to trimming and J lost 6 bases; unmatched junction nucleotides: 5. The CDR3 length is 16 residues. CDR1 LNHDA and CDR2 SQIVND come from the germline V gene (reference sequence). The CDR3 reads CASSIAGQGAGQPQHF. CDR3 bases: TGTGCCAGTAGTATAGCAGGACAGGGGGCGGGTCAGCCCCAGCATTTT. The full variable domain, completed using reference TRBV19 and TRBJ1-5, is DGGITQSPKYLFRKEGQNVTLSCEQNLNHDAMYWYRQDPGQGLRLIYYSQIVNDFQKGDIAEGYSVSREKKESFPLTVTSAQKNPTAFYLCASSIAGQGAGQPQHFGDGTRLSIL.

The chain couples TRBV19 to TRBJ1-2, with 12 positions matching TRBD1. The CDR3 has 15 amino acids. The junction had 10 bases not matched to a gene; V was cut back by 7 bases and J by 7 bases. CDR1 and CDR2 from the germline V gene are LNHDA and SQIVND (reference sequence). The DNA for the CDR3 is TGTGCCAGTATTCCGTCCGGGACAGGGGGCGTTGGCTACACCTTC. The encoded protein is CASIPSGTGGVGYTF.

This clone came up once. The J gene is TRBJ2-5, the V gene TRBV30, with D perhaps TRBD2 (7 bases). V shed 3 bases and J shed 5 bases, with 19 bases lying between them. The CDR3 contains 15 residues. Germline V lookup: CDR1 GTSNPN, CDR2 SVGIG (reference sequence). Here the CDR3 DNA reads TGTGCCTGGAGAAGGAGGTGGGGGGGGCCGGAGACCCAGTACTTC. The encoded protein is CAWRRRWGGPETQYF.

The J gene is TRBJ2-7, the V gene TRBV5-1; no clear D. V was pared by 5 bases and J by 1 base, with 13 bases between. CDR1 SGHRS and CDR2 YFSETQ come from the germline V gene. The length of the CDR3 is 14 residues. Here the CDR3 DNA reads TGCGCCAGCAGACCCGACTCTTATTCCTACGAGCAGTACTTC. This encodes CASRPDSYSYEQYF.

The chain employs TRBV6-5 and TRBJ2-7; TRBD2 agrees at 13 bases. This CDR3 is 16 amino acids long. Unmatched junction bases numbered 8, after V lost 4 bases and J lost 5 bases. Germline CDR1 is MNHEY and CDR2 is SVGAGI. The CDR3 is CASSSWTSGRVHEQYF. The CDR3 DNA is TGTGCCAGCAGTTCGTGGACTAGCGGGAGAGTCCACGAGCAGTACTTC.

The chain couples TRBV23-1 to TRBJ1-1; the D is unclear. TRBV23-1 is an ORF; its function is uncertain. Between the trimmed V and J ends, which lost 1 base and 8 bases, there was a span of 11 bases. The CDR3 totals 13 residues. CDR3 DNA: TGCGCCAGCAGTCAATTCTCTCCCGGGGAAGCTTTCTTT. This codes for CASSQFSPGEAFF.

The rearrangement links TRBV6-5 to TRBJ2-1; D is perhaps TRBD2 (5 bases). Trimming removed 2 bases from V and 9 bases from J, with 8 bases in between. From germline, CDR1 is MNHEY and CDR2 SVGAGI. CDR3 size: 12 residues. CDR3 nucleotide sequence: TGTGCCAGCAGTTACGGGGAGACTGAGCAGTTCTTC. Translating gives CASSYGETEQFF.

The rearrangement joins TRBV27 to TRBJ2-7, with 13 bases lining up with TRBD2. This CDR3 is built from 15 residues. V lost 9 bases and J lost 2; bases outside the gene matches: 7. CDR1 is MNHEY, CDR2 SMNVEV, per germline (reference sequence). In nucleotides, the CDR3 is TGTGCCAGTAGATGGGGACTAGCGGGACCCTACGAGCAGTACTTC. Translating gives CASRWGLAGPYEQYF.

V usage is TRBV27 and J usage is TRBJ1-2; 8 nucleotides match TRBD1. The germline gives CDR1 MNHEY, CDR2 SMNVEV (reference sequence). The CDR3 runs to 17 residues. Trimming at V came to 1 base and at J to 6 bases, leaving 13 bases not matched to a gene. The CDR3 here is CASSLLGRGLGGDGYTF. The CDR3 DNA reads as TGTGCCAGCAGTTTATTGGGCAGGGGGCTCGGTGGAGATGGCTACACCTTC.

This clone appeared once. This chain joins TRBV7-9 and TRBJ2-2; D is perhaps TRBD2 (5 bases). This CDR3 has 13 residues. Germline CDR1 and CDR2: SEHNR and FQNEAQ (reference sequence). V lost 5 bases and J lost 4, with 8 bases in between. DNA for the CDR3: TGTGCCAGCAGCCGACTAATCACCGGGGAGCTGTTTTTT. It translates to CASSRLITGELFF.

The rearrangement joins TRBV28 to TRBJ1-1; no firm D call. V was shortened by 6 bases and J by 4 bases, with 12 bases between the two germline ends. The CDR3 runs to 13 residues. In germline, CDR1 is MDHEN, CDR2 SYDVKM. The CDR3 reads CASSGDYATEAFF. CDR3 bases: TGTGCCAGCAGCGGTGACTATGCCACTGAAGCTTTCTTT.

This chain connects TRBV2 to TRBJ2-1; possible D gene TRBD2, 6 bases. V lost 1 base and J 6 bases, leaving 13 bases between the germline ends. Germline V gene data show CDR1 as SNHLY and CDR2 as FYNNEI. CDR3 length: 15 residues. CDR3 residues: CASSEGGLATNEQFF. CDR3 nucleotides: TGTGCCAGCAGTGAAGGTGGTCTAGCGACCAATGAGCAGTTCTTC. Full variable domain (missing parts from reference TRBV2 and TRBJ2-1): EPEVTQTPSHQVTQMGQEVILRCVPISNHLYFYWYRQILGQKVEFLVSFYNNEISEKSEIFDDQFSVERPDGSNFTLKIRSTKLEDSAMYFCASSEGGLATNEQFFGPGTRLTVL.